This is a list of T cell receptor beta chains from one sample in a study of CD8+ T cells in alopecia areata. Profiling relied on immunoSEQ multiplex PCR, and the TCRdb table lists in-frame clones only, not all of them. The sample contains about 140,000 clones, about 59% of which appear only once. Sequenced material: CD8+ T cells sorted from blood, taken at week 4, from a patient treated with tofacitinib. All receptors come from a human donor with alopecia areata. Both conserved end residues are part of each CDR3. A D gene is named only where the DNA matches it firmly. Clone size appears in some rows only: once, few, many, or a class for an expanded clone.

cdr3_aa	cdr3_nt	cdr3_length	clone_size	v_call	d_call	j_call
CASSFLEEDTQYF	TGTGCCAGCAGCTTCCTCGAAGAAGATACGCAGTATTTT	13	NA	TRBV6-5	NA	TRBJ2-3
CSVDAWSSYNEQFF	TGCAGCGTTGATGCGTGGAGCTCCTACAATGAGCAGTTCTTC	14	NA	TRBV29-1	NA	TRBJ2-1
CASSLSRSSGETQYF	TGCGCCAGCAGCCTCAGTAGGTCTAGCGGAGAGACCCAGTACTTC	15	few	TRBV4-3	TRBD2	TRBJ2-5
CATSSGTSGGNEQFF	TGTGCCACCAGCAGCGGGACTAGCGGGGGGAATGAGCAGTTCTTC	15	many	TRBV15	TRBD2	TRBJ2-1
CASSLSEGIYNEQFF	TGCGCCAGCAGCTTGAGCGAGGGGATATACAATGAGCAGTTCTTC	15	few	TRBV5-1	NA	TRBJ2-1
CASSSQQGAGDQPQHF	TGTGCCAGCAGTTCTCAACAGGGGGCTGGGGATCAGCCCCAGCATTTT	16	few	TRBV6-5	TRBD1	TRBJ1-5
CSVEVINSYEQYF	TGCAGCGTTGAGGTGATAAACTCCTACGAGCAGTACTTC	13	NA	TRBV29-1	NA	TRBJ2-7
CASSERGEGLANTGELFF	TGTGCCAGCAGCGAAAGGGGAGAGGGACTCGCGAACACCGGGGAGCTGTTTTTT	18	few	TRBV2	NA	TRBJ2-2
CASSQDSRGDLNTEAFF	TGCGCCAGCAGCCAAGATTCGAGGGGAGATTTGAACACTGAAGCTTTCTTT	17	once	TRBV4-3	NA	TRBJ1-1
CSVEDLQGYTF	TGCAGCGTTGAGGATCTGCAGGGCTACACCTTC	11	NA	TRBV29-1	NA	TRBJ1-2
CASSQGGGVDTEAFF	TGCGCCAGCAGCCAAGGGGGGGGCGTGGACACTGAAGCTTTCTTT	15	few	TRBV4-1	NA	TRBJ1-1
CASSSPGQLQETQYF	TGTGCCAGCAGCTCCCCGGGACAGCTACAAGAGACCCAGTACTTC	15	once	TRBV7-9	TRBD1	TRBJ2-5
CASSPGQNYEQYF	TGTGCCAGCAGCCCAGGACAGAACTACGAGCAGTACTTC	13	few	TRBV13	NA	TRBJ2-7
CASSLEQEQYF	TGTGCCAGCAGCTTGGAGCAGGAGCAGTACTTC	11	NA	TRBV5-6	NA	TRBJ2-7
CASSWTGAYEQYF	TGTGCCAGCAGCTGGACAGGAGCCTACGAGCAGTACTTC	13	few	TRBV5-6	TRBD1	TRBJ2-7
CASSYGLAGLTGELFF	TGTGCCAGCAGCTACGGACTAGCGGGGTTAACCGGGGAGCTGTTTTTT	16	NA	TRBV6-5	TRBD2	TRBJ2-2
CASSITRGDTEAFF	TGCGCCAGCAGCATAACAAGGGGAGACACTGAAGCTTTCTTT	14	NA	TRBV5-1	NA	TRBJ1-1
CAWSLGEADTQYF	TGTGCCTGGAGTCTTGGGGAGGCAGATACGCAGTATTTT	13	NA	TRBV30	NA	TRBJ2-3
CASGEAGETGELFF	TGTGCAAGCGGAGAGGCAGGGGAAACCGGGGAGCTGTTTTTT	14	NA	TRBV6-6	NA	TRBJ2-2
CASGVTSGGARETQYF	TGTGCTAGTGGAGTTACTAGCGGGGGGGCTCGGGAGACCCAGTACTTC	16	NA	TRBV12-5	TRBD2	TRBJ2-5
CASSLIDRDFNYGYTF	TGTGCCAGCAGCTTAATCGACAGGGACTTTAACTATGGCTACACCTTC	16	NA	TRBV5-6	TRBD1	TRBJ1-2
CASSWTGAHLQQEQYF	TGTGCCAGCAGCTGGACAGGGGCCCATCTTCAGCAAGAGCAGTACTTC	16	NA	TRBV13	TRBD1	TRBJ2-7
CASSWGLELFF	TGTGCCAGCAGTTGGGGACTGGAGCTGTTTTTT	11	once	TRBV27	NA	TRBJ2-2
CASSSNGPPNEKLFF	TGCGCCAGCAGCTCAAATGGCCCGCCTAATGAAAAACTGTTTTTT	15	few	TRBV5-1	NA	TRBJ1-4
CATKEGGDGPKNIQYF	TGTGCCACCAAGGAAGGGGGCGACGGGCCCAAAAACATTCAGTACTTC	16	NA	TRBV15	TRBD1	TRBJ2-4
CSVEGDAGANVLTF	TGCAGCGTTGAGGGGGACGCTGGGGCCAACGTCCTGACTTTC	14	NA	TRBV29-1	NA	TRBJ2-6
CSVGQGARAFF	TGCAGCGTTGGACAGGGGGCTAGAGCTTTCTTT	11	once	TRBV29-1	TRBD1	TRBJ1-1
CNVWTAGSNQPQHF	TGCAACGTATGGACAGCTGGGAGCAATCAGCCCCAGCATTTT	14	NA	TRBV29-1	NA	TRBJ1-5
CASSLGTGIDYGYTF	TGTGCCAGCAGCCTCGGGACAGGGATCGACTATGGCTACACCTTC	15	few	TRBV7-9	TRBD1	TRBJ1-2
CASSLVSAGAYNEQFF	TGTGCCAGCAGCTTAGTAAGTGCGGGGGCCTACAATGAGCAGTTCTTC	16	many	TRBV7-9	TRBD2	TRBJ2-1
CASSQSFANRHTDTQYF	TGTGCCAGCAGCCAAAGCTTCGCGAACAGACACACAGATACGCAGTATTTT	17	NA	TRBV14	NA	TRBJ2-3
CASSLHPNREPQYF	TGTGCCAGCAGCTTACACCCGAACCGGGAGCCCCAGTACTTC	14	NA	TRBV5-6	NA	TRBJ2-5
CASSSRDTDTEETQYF	TGTGCCAGCAGTTCCCGGGACACGGACACAGAAGAGACCCAGTACTTC	16	NA	TRBV6-5	NA	TRBJ2-5
CATSRDRGALGNYGYTF	TGTGCCACCAGCAGAGATCGAGGGGCGCTGGGTAACTATGGCTACACCTTC	17	NA	TRBV15	NA	TRBJ1-2
CAWSPRDRGNQPQHF	TGTGCCTGGAGCCCGAGGGACAGGGGAAATCAGCCCCAGCATTTT	15	NA	TRBV30	TRBD1	TRBJ1-5
CASSPGSSANYGYTF	TGTGCCAGCAGCCCGGGGAGCTCCGCTAACTATGGCTACACCTTC	15	NA	TRBV6-5	NA	TRBJ1-2
CAWSVGLGGDAFF	TGTGCCTGGAGTGTAGGTCTTGGAGGGGATGCTTTCTTT	13	NA	TRBV30	NA	TRBJ1-1
CATSTGPSSNQPQHF	TGTGCCACCAGCACGGGCCCATCTAGCAATCAGCCCCAGCATTTT	15	NA	TRBV15	NA	TRBJ1-5
CSVERGEGSWETQYF	TGCAGCGTTGAACGTGGGGAGGGGTCGTGGGAGACCCAGTACTTC	15	few	TRBV29-1	TRBD2	TRBJ2-5
CASSEGEGADNQPQHF	TGTGCCAGCAGTGAAGGGGAGGGGGCGGACAATCAGCCCCAGCATTTT	16	NA	TRBV2	TRBD1	TRBJ1-5
CASSLSAHSEDTQYF	TGTGCCAGCAGTTTATCGGCTCATAGTGAAGATACGCAGTATTTT	15	NA	TRBV27	NA	TRBJ2-3
CASTVVGGSYEQYF	TGCGCCAGCACCGTTGTCGGGGGATCCTACGAGCAGTACTTC	14	NA	TRBV5-1	NA	TRBJ2-7
CASSPPGGSDTGELFF	TGTGCCAGCAGCCCACCAGGGGGCTCGGACACCGGGGAGCTGTTTTTT	16	few	TRBV7-8	TRBD1	TRBJ2-2
CASSLGLDYGYTF	TGTGCCAGCAGCTTGGGGTTGGACTATGGCTACACCTTC	13	few	TRBV5-6	NA	TRBJ1-2
CASSPWGVNTEAFF	TGTGCCAGCAGTCCCTGGGGGGTGAACACTGAAGCTTTCTTT	14	NA	TRBV27	NA	TRBJ1-1
CASSPGTRGQETQYF	TGTGCCAGCAGTCCTGGGACTAGAGGGCAAGAGACCCAGTACTTC	15	NA	TRBV27	TRBD2	TRBJ2-5
CASSDTNTEAFF	TGTGCCAGCAGTGACACGAACACTGAAGCTTTCTTT	12	NA	TRBV6-5	NA	TRBJ1-1
CASSPLAGSSYNEQFF	TGTGCCAGCTCACCGTTAGCGGGGAGCTCCTACAATGAGCAGTTCTTC	16	many	TRBV18	TRBD2	TRBJ2-1
CASSLLLGPNTGELFF	TGTGCCAGCAGCTTGTTGCTAGGGCCCAACACCGGGGAGCTGTTTTTT	16	NA	TRBV5-4	NA	TRBJ2-2
CASSDYEQYF	TGTGCCAGCAGCGATTACGAGCAGTACTTC	10	NA	TRBV11-2	NA	TRBJ2-7
CASSSGETEAFF	TGTGCCAGCAGTTCGGGGGAAACTGAAGCTTTCTTT	12	NA	TRBV13	NA	TRBJ1-1
CASGPFGDTEAFF	TGTGCCAGTGGCCCTTTTGGGGACACTGAAGCTTTCTTT	13	NA	TRBV27	NA	TRBJ1-1
CASSWDRGYGYTF	TGTGCCAGCAGCTGGGACAGAGGCTATGGCTACACCTTC	13	NA	TRBV5-6	TRBD1	TRBJ1-2
CATSSTTTNEKLFF	TGTGCCACCAGCAGTACAACAACTAATGAAAAACTGTTTTTT	14	few	TRBV15	NA	TRBJ1-4
CASSVESSYNSPLHF	TGTGCCAGCAGCGTTGAGAGCTCCTATAATTCACCCCTCCACTTT	15	NA	TRBV9	NA	TRBJ1-6
CASRPGQTYEQYF	TGTGCCAGCAGGCCTGGACAGACCTACGAGCAGTACTTC	13	NA	TRBV5-6	NA	TRBJ2-7